This T cell receptor beta chain derives from a study of OX40 agonist ivuxolimab in advanced cancers. The method was immunoSEQ multiplex PCR; TCRdb's version includes in-frame clones alone and lacks a portion of them. There are 35,000 to 40,000 clones in the sample; about 82% occur only once, and 39% lies in the top ten. The sample in question was CD4+ or CD8+ T cells sorted from blood, obtained in a trial of the OX40 agonist ivuxolimab. The receptor was isolated from an adult with an advanced solid tumor such as melanoma, head and neck, liver or kidney cancer.

In DNA, the CDR3 is TGTGCCAGCAGCTTGGGGTGGAATAATTCACCCCTCCACTTT. Translated, it gives CASSLGWNNSPLHF. The J gene is TRBJ1-6, the V gene TRBV5-4, with D unclear. There are 14 residues in the CDR3. The V end was cut by 0 bases, the J end by 5 bases, with 6 bases between. Germline V gene lookup returns CDR1 SGHNT and CDR2 YYREEE (reference sequence).